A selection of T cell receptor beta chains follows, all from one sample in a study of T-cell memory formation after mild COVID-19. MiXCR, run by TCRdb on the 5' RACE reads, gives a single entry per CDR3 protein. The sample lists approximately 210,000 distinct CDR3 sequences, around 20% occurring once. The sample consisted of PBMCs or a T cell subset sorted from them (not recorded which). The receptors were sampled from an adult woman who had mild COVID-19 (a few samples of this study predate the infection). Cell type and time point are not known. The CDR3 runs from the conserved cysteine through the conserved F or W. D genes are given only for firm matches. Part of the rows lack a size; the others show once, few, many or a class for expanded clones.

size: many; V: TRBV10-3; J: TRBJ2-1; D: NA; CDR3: CAITAGSSYNEQFF; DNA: TGTGCCATCACGGCCGGAAGCTCCTACAATGAGCAGTTCTTC
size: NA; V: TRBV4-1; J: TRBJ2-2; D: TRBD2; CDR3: CASSPSGLAANTGELFF; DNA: TGCGCCAGCAGCCCCAGTGGACTAGCGGCGAACACCGGGGAGCTGTTTTTT
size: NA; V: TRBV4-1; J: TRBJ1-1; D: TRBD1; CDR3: CASSLLPGTGGPEAFF; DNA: TGCGCCAGCAGCCTACTCCCAGGGACAGGAGGCCCTGAAGCTTTCTTT
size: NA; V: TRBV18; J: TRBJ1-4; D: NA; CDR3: CASSPAGEKLFF; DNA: TGTGCCAGCTCACCCGCTGGGGAAAAACTGTTTTTT
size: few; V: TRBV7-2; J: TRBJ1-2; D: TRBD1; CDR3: CASSLVRTGEYGYTF; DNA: TGTGCCAGCAGCTTAGTGCGGACAGGGGAATATGGCTACACCTTC
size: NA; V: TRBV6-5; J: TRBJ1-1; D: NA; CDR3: CASSYEPNTEAFF; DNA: TGTGCCAGCAGTTACGAACCGAACACTGAAGCTTTCTTT
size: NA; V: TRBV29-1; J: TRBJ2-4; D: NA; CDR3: CSHTSAKNIQYF; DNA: TGCAGCCACACTTCAGCCAAAAACATTCAGTACTTC
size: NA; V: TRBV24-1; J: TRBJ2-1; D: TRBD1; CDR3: CATSGVGDRASLGGYNEQFF; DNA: TGTGCCACCAGTGGGGTTGGGGACAGGGCGAGTTTGGGGGGTTACAATGAGCAGTTCTTC
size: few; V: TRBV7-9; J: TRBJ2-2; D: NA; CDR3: CASSLTAGPNTGELFF; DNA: TGTGCCAGCAGCTTAACGGCCGGCCCGAACACCGGGGAGCTGTTTTTT
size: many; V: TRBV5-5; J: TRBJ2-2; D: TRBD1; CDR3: CASSRDRNTGELFF; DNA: TGTGCCAGCAGCCGGGACAGGAACACCGGGGAGCTGTTTTTT
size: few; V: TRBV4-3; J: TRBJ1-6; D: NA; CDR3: CASSQGSHNSPLHF; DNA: TGCGCCAGCAGCCAAGGGTCGCATAATTCACCCCTCCACTTT
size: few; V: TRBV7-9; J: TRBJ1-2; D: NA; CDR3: CASHGAGSFSGYTF; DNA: TGTGCCAGCCATGGGGCAGGGTCTTTTTCGGGCTACACCTTC
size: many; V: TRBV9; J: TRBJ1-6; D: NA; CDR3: CASSVSGGGGRNSPLHF; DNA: TGTGCCAGCAGCGTTAGTGGAGGAGGTGGTAGGAATTCACCCCTCCACTTT
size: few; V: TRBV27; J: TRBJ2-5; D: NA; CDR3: CASSFASGGGETQYF; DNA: TGTGCCAGCAGTTTCGCATCGGGGGGCGGAGAGACCCAGTACTTC
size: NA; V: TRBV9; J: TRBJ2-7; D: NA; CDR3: CASSSRMGGEQYF; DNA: TGTGCCAGCAGCTCACGGATGGGGGGCGAGCAGTACTTC
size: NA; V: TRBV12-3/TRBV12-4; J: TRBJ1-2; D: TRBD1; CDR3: CASSRIPGQGASTF; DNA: TGTGCCAGCAGCAGAATACCGGGACAGGGGGCGAGTACCTTC
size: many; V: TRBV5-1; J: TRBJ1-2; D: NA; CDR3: CASSLAQGSGYTF; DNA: TGCGCCAGCAGCTTGGCCCAGGGCTCTGGCTACACCTTC
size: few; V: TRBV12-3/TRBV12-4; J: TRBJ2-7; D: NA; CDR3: CASSLRETAYEQYF; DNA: TGTGCCAGCAGTTTGAGAGAAACCGCCTACGAGCAGTACTTC
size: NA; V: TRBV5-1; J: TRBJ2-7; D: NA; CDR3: CASTIGGRATRYEQYF; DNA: TGCGCCAGCACCATTGGGGGCAGAGCGACCAGATACGAGCAGTACTTC
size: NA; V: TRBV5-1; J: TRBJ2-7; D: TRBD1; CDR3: CASSSGATGTGLQYF; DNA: TGCGCCAGCAGCTCCGGGGCGACCGGGACAGGCCTGCAGTACTTC
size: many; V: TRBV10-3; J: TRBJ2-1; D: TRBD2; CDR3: CAISDGTSVFF; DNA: TGTGCCATCAGTGATGGGACTAGCGTCTTCTTC
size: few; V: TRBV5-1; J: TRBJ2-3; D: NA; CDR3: CASSLLVASTDTQYF; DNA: TGCGCCAGCAGCTTGTTAGTAGCTAGCACAGATACGCAGTATTTT
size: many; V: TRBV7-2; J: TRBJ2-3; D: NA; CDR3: CASSLQQSTQYF; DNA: TGTGCCAGCAGCCTTCAACAGAGTACGCAGTATTTT
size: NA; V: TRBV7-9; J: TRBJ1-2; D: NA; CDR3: CASSTRESLNGYTF; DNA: TGTGCCAGCAGCACTCGGGAGTCCTTGAATGGCTACACCTTC